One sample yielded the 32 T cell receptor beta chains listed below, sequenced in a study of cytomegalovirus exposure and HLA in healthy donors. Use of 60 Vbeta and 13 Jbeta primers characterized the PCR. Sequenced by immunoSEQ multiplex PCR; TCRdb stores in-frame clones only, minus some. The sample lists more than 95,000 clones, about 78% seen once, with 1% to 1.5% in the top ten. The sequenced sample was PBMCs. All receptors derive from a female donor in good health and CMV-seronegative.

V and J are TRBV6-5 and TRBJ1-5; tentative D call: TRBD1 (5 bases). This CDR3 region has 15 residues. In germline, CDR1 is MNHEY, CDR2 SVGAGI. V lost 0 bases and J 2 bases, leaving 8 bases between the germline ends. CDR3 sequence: CASSYSDSRNQPQHF. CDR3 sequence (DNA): TGTGCCAGCAGTTACTCCGACAGCCGCAATCAGCCCCAGCATTTT.

In DNA, the CDR3 is TGTGCCAGCAGCTTAGGACAGGGGGACAATGAGCAGTTCTTC. Encoded protein: CASSLGQGDNEQFF. V is TRBV7-3 and J is TRBJ2-1; 10 bases are a match to TRBD1. Germline-derived CDR1 and CDR2 are SGHTA and FQGTGA. V trimming: 2 bases; J trimming: 5 bases; junction bases outside the gene matches: 0. The CDR3 loop spans 14 amino acids.

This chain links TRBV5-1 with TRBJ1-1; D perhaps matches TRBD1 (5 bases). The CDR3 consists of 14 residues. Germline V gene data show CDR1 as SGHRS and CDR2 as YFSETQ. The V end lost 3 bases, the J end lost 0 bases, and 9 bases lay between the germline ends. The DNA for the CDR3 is TGCGCCAGCAGCTGGGGGGAATTGAACACTGAAGCTTTCTTT. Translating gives CASSWGELNTEAFF. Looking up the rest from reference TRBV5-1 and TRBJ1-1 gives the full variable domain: KAGVTQTPRYLIKTRGQQVTLSCSPISGHRSVSWYQQTPGQGLQFLFEYFSETQRNKGNFPGRFSGRQFSNSRSEMNVSTLELGDSALYLCASSWGELNTEAFFGQGTRLTVV.

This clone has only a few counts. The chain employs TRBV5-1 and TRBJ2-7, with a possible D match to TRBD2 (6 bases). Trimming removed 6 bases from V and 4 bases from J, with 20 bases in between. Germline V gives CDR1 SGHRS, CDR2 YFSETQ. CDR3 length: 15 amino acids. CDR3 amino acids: CASTPGEYLTYEQYF. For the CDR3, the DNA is TGCGCCAGCACTCCGGGGGAATACTTAACGTACGAGCAGTACTTC.

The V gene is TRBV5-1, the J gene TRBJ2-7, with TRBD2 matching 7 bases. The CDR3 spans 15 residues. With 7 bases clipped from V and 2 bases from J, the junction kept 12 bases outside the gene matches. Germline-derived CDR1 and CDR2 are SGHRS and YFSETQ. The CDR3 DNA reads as TGCGCCAGCCGACCGACGACTAGCTCCACCTACGAGCAGTACTTC. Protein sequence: CASRPTTSSTYEQYF.

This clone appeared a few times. CDR3 DNA: TGTGCCCTCTCCGGACAGGGCTCCTACGAGCAGTACTTC. This sequence encodes CALSGQGSYEQYF. The gene calls are TRBV6-5 and TRBJ2-7; TRBD1 matches 8 bases. CDR1 MNHEY and CDR2 SVGAGI come from the germline V gene. The CDR3 has 13 amino acids. Trimming removed 11 bases from V and 0 bases from J; junction bases left unmatched: 6.

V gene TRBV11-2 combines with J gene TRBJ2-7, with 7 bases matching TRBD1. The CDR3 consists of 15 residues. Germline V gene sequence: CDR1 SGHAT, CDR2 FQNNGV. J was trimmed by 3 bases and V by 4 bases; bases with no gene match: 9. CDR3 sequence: CASSSAGGALYEQYF. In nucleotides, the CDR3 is TGTGCCAGCAGCTCCGCAGGGGGTGCCCTCTACGAGCAGTACTTC.

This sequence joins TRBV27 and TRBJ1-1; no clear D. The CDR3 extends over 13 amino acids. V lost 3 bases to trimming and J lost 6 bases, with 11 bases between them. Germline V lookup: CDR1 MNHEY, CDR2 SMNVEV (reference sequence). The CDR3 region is CASSFTRSAEAFF. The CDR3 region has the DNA TGTGCCAGCAGTTTCACCCGGAGCGCTGAAGCTTTCTTT.

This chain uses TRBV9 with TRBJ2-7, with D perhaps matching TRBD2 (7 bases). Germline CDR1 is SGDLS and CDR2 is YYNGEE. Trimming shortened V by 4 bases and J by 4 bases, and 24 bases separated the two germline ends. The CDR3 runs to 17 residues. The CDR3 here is CASSSAGGGLAEYEQYF. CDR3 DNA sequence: TGTGCCAGCAGCTCAGCCGGAGGGGGGCTAGCGGAGTACGAGCAGTACTTC.

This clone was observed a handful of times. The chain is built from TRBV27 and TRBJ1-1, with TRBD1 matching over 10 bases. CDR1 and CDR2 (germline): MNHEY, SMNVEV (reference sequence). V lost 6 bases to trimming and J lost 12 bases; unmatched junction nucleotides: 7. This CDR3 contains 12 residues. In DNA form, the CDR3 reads TGTGCCAGCAGGGGACAGGGGTTTGTGACTTTCTTT. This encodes CASRGQGFVTFF.

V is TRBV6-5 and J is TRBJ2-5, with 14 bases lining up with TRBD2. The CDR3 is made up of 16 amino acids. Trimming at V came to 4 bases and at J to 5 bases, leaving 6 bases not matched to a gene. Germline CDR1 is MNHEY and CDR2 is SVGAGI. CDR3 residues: CASSFETSGRVETQYF. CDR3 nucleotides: TGTGCCAGCAGTTTCGAGACTAGCGGGAGGGTGGAGACCCAGTACTTC.

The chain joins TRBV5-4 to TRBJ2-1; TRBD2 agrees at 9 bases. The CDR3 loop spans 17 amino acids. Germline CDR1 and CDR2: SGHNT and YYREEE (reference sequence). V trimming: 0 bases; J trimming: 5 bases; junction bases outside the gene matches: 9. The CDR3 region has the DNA TGTGCCAGCAGCTTGGCATTGTTAGCGGGAGTCGACAATGAGCAGTTCTTC. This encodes CASSLALLAGVDNEQFF.

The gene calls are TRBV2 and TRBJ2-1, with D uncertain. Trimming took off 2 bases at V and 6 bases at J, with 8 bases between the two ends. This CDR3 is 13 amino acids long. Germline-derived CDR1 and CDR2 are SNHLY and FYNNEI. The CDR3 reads CASSEWQINEQFF. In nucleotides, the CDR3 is TGTGCCAGCAGTGAATGGCAGATCAATGAGCAGTTCTTC.

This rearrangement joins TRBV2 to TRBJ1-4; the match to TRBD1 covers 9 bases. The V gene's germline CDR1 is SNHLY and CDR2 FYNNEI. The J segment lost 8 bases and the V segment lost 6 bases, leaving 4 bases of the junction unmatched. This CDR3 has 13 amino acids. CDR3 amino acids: CASRPGTGEKLFF. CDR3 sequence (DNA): TGTGCCAGCAGGCCCGGGACAGGGGAAAAACTGTTTTTT.

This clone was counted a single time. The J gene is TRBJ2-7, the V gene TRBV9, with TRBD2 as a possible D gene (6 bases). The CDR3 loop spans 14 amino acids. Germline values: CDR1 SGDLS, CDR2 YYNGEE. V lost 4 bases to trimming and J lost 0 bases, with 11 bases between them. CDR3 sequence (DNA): TGTGCCAGCAGCCCAGGGACTGCCTCCTACGAGCAGTACTTC. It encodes CASSPGTASYEQYF.

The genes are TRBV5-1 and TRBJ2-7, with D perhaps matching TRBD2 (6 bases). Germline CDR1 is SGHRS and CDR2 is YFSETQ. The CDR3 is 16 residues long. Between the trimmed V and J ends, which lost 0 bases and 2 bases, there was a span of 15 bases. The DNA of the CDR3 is TGCGCCAGCAGCTTGGCCTCCGGGACTCTAACCTACGAGCAGTACTTC. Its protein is CASSLASGTLTYEQYF.

The CDR3: CASSRGQGRYSQYF. CDR3 coding DNA: TGCGCCAGCAGCAGAGGACAGGGGAGATACAGTCAGTACTTC. This chain joins TRBV5-1 and TRBJ2-4; TRBD1 matches at 9 bases. With V trimmed by 4 bases and J by 12 bases, 11 bases remained unmatched. The germline CDR1 and CDR2 sequences are SGHRS and YFSETQ. The CDR3 runs 14 residues.

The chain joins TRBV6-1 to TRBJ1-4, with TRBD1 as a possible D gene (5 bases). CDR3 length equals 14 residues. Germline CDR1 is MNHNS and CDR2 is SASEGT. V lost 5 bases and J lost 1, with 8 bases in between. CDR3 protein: CASSLQGTNEKLFF. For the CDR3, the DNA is TGTGCCAGCAGTTTGCAGGGAACTAATGAAAAACTGTTTTTT.

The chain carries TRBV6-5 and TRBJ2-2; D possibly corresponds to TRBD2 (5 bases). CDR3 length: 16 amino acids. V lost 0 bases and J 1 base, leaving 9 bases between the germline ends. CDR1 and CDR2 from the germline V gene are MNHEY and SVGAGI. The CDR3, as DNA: TGTGCCAGCAGTTACTCGAACGGGGAGAACACCGGGGAGCTGTTTTTT. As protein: CASSYSNGENTGELFF.

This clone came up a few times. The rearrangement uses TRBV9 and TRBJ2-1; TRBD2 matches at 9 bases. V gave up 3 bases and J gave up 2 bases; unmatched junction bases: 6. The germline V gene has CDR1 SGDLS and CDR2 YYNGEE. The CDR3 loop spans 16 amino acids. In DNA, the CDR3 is TGTGCCAGCAGCGGCCAGGGACTAGCTCCCTACAATGAGCAGTTCTTC. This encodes CASSGQGLAPYNEQFF. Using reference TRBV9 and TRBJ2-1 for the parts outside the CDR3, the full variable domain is DSGVTQTPKHLITATGQRVTLRCSPRSGDLSVYWYQQSLDQGLQFLIQYYNGEERAKGNILERFSAQQFPDLHSELNLSSLELGDSALYFCASSGQGLAPYNEQFFGPGTRLTVL.

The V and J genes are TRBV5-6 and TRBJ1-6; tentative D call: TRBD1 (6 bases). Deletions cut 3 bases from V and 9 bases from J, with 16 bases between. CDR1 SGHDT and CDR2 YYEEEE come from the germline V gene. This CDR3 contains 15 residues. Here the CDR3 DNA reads TGTGCCAGCAGCTCCTACAGGGCCGGAGGTTCACCCCTCCACTTT. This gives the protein CASSSYRAGGSPLHF.

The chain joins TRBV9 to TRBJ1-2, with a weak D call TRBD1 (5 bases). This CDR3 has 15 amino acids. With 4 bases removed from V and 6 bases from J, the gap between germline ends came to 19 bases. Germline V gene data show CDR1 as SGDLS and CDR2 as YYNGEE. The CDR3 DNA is TGTGCCAGCAGCCCCACGGGCAGGGCTTCTGATGGCTACACCTTC. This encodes CASSPTGRASDGYTF.

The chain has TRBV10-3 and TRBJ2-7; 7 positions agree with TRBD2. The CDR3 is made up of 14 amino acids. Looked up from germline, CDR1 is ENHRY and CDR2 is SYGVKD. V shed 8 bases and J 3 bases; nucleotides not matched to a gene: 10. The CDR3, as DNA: TGTGCCATCGGCGGGGAGGGATTAAACTACGAGCAGTACTTC. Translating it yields CAIGGEGLNYEQYF.

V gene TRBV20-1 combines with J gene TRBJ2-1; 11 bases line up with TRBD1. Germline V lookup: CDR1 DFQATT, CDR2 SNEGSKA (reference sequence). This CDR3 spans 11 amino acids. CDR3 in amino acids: CGGDRGDEQFF. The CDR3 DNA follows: TGCGGAGGGGACAGGGGGGATGAGCAGTTCTTC.

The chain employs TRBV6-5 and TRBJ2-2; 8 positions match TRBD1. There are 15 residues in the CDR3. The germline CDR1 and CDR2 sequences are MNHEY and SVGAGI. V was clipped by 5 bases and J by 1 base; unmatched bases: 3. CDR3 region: CASSPGTGNTGELFF. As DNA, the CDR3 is TGTGCCAGCAGTCCGGGGACAGGGAACACCGGGGAGCTGTTTTTT.

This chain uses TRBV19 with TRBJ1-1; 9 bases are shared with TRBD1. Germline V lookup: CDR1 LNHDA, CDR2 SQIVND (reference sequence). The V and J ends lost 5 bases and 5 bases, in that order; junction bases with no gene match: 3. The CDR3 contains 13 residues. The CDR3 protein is CASSYRGRTEAFF. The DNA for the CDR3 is TGTGCCAGTAGTTACAGGGGGCGGACTGAAGCTTTCTTT.

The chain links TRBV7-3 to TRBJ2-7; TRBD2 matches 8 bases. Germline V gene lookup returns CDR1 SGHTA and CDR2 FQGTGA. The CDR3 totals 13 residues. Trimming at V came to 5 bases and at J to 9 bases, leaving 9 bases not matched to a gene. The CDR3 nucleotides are TGTGCCAGCAGCACCCGACCCGGGAGGGCGCAGTACTTC. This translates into CASSTRPGRAQYF.

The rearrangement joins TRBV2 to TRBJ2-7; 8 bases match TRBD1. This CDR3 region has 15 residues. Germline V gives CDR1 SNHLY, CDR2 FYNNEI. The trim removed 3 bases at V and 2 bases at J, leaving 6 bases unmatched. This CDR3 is CASSESGGWTYEQYF. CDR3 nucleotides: TGTGCCAGCAGTGAGTCAGGGGGCTGGACCTACGAGCAGTACTTC.

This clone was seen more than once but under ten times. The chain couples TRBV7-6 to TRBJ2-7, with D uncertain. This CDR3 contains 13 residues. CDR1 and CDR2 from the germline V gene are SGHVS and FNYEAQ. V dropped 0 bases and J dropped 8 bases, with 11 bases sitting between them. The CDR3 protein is CASSLARGSQQYF. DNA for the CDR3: TGTGCCAGCAGCTTAGCGCGCGGCAGTCAGCAGTACTTC. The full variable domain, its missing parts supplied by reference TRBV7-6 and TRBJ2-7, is GAGVSQSPRYKVTKRGQDVALRCDPISGHVSLYWYRQALGQGPEFLTYFNYEAQQDKSGLPNDRFSAERPEGSISTLTIQRTEQRDSAMYRCASSLARGSQQYFGPGTRLTVT.

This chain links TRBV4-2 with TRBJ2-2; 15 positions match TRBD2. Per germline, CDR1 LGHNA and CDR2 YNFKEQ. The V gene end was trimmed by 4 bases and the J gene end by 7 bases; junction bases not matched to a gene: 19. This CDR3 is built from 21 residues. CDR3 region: CASSPLPAGLAGGRSGGELFF. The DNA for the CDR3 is TGTGCCAGCAGCCCCCTCCCCGCCGGACTAGCGGGAGGGAGGTCCGGCGGGGAGCTGTTTTTT.

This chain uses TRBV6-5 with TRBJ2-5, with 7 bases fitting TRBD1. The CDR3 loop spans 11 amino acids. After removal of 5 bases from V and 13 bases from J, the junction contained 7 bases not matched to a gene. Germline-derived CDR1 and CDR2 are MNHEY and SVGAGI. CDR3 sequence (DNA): TGTGCCAGCAGTCCCACAGGGGATTCGTACTTC. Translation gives CASSPTGDSYF.

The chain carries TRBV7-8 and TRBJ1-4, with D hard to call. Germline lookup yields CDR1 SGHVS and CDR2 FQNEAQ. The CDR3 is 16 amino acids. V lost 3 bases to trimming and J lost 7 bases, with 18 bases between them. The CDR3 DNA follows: TGTGCCAGCAGCTTTAGATTCCGGAGGAAAGGTGAAAAACTGTTTTTT. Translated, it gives CASSFRFRRKGEKLFF.